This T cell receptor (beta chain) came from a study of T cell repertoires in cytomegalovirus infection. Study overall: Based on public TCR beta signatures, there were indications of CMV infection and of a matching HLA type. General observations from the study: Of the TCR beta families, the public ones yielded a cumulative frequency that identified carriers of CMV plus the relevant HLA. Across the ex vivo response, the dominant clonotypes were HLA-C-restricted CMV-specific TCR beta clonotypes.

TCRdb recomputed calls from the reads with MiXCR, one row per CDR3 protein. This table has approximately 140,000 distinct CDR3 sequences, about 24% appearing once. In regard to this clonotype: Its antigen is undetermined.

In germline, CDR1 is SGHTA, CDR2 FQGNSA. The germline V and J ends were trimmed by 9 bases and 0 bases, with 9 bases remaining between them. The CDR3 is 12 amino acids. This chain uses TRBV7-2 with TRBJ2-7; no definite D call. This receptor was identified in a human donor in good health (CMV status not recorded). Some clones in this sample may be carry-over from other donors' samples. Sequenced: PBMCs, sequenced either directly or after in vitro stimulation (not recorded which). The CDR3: CASTLDSYEQYF. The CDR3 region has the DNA TGTGCCAGTACCCTTGACTCCTACGAGCAGTACTTC.